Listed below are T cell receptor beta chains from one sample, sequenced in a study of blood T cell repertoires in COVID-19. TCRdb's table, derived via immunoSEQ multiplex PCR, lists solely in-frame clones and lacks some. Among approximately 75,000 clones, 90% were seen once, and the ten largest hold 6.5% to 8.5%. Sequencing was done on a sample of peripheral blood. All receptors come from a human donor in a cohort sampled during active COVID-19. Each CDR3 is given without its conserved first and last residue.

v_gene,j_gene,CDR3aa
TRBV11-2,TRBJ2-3,ASSLPLGVPHLTDTQY
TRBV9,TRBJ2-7,ASSAGTSRGYEQY
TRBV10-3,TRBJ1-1,AISESPTGNTEAF
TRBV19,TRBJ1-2,ASMQGPYGYT
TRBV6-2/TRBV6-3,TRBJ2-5,ASSGGPAETQY
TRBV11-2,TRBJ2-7,ASSPGTGQAYEQY
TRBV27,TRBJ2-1,ASSLSRTYNEQF
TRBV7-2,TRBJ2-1,ASSLALAGAASNEQF
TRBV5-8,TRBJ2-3,ASSSRALAGSTDTQY
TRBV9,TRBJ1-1,ASSSRTGPNTEAF
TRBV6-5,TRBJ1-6,ASRPPGGSPLH
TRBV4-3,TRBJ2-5,ASSQGEGIQETQY
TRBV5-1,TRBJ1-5,ASSLGVVGGGQPQH
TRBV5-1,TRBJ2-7,ASRTPGQEYEQY
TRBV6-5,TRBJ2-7,AAGLGWGPSYEQY
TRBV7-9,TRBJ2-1,ASSRTGGQTYNEQF
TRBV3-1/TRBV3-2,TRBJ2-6,ASSQGAGSGANVLT
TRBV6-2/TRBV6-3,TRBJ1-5,ASSYRFEVWVREGRNQPQH
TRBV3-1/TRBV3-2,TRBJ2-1,ASSQLPGLAGGGNNEQF
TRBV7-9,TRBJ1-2,ASSLALRGSLYGYT
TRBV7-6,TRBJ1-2,ASSLFSGGGYT
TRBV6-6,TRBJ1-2,ASRPGGNYGYT
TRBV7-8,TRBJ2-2,ASSLVASTAPGELF
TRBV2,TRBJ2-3,ASQLAGWRTDTQY
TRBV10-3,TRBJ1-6,AISESARSPLH
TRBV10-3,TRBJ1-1,AISEGLDRAEAF
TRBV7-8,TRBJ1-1,ASSPRQGVNTEAF
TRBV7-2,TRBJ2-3,ASSVLGGAVTDTQY
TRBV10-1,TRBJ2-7,ASSESGSLEQY
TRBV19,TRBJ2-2,ASSGWVASGELF